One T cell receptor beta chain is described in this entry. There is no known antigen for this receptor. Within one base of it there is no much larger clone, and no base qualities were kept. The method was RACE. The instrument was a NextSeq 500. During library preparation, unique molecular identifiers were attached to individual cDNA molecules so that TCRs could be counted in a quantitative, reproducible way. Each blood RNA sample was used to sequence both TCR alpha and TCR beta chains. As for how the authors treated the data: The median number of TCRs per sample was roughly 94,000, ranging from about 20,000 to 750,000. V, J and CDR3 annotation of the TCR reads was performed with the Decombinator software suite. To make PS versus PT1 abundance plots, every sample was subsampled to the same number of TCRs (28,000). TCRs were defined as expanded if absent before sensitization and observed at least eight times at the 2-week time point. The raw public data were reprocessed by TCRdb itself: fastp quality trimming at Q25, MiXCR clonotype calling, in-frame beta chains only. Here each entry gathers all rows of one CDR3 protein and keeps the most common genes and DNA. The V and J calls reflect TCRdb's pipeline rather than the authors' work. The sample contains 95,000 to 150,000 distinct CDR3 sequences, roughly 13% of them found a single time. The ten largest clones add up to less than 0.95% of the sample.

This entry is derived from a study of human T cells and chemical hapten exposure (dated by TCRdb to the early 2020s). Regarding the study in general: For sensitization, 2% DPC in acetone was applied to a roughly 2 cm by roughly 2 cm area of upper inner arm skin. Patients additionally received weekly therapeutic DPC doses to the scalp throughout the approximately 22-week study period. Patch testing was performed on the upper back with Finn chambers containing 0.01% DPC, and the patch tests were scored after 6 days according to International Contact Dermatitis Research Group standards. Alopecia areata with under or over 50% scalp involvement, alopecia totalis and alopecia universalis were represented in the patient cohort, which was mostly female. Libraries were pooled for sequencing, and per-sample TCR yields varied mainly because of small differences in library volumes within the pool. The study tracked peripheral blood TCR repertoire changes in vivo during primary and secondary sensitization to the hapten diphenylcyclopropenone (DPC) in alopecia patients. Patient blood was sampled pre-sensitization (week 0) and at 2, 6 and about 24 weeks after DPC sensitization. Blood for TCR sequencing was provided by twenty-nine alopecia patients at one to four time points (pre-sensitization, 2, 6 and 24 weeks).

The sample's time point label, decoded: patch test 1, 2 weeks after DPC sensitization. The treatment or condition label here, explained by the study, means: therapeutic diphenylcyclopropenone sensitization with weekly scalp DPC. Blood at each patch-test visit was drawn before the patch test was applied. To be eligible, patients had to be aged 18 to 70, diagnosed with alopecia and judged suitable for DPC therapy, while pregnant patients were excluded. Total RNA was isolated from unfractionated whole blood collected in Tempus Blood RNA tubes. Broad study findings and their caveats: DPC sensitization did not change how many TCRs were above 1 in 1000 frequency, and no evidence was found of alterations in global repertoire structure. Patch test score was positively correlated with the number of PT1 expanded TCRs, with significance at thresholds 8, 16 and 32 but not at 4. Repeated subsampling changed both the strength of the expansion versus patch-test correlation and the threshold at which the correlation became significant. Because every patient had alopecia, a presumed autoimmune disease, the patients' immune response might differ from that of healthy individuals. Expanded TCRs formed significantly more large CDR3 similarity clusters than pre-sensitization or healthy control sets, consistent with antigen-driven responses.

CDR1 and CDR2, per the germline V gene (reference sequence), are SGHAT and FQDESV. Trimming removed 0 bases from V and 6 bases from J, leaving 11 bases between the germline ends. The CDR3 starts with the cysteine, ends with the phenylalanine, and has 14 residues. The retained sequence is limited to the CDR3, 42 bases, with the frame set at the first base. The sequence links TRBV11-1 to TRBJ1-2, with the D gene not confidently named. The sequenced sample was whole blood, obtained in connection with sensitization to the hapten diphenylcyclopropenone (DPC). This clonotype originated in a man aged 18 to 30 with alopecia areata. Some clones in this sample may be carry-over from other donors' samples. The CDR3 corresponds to CASSLAVPVDGYTF. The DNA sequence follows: TGTGCCAGCAGCTTAGCGGTACCGGTCGATGGCTACACCTTC.